This T cell receptor beta chain was profiled in a study of a mutant IDH1 vaccine in newly diagnosed glioma. Study-level background: Either 4-6 weeks after radiotherapy alone or alongside temozolomide, vaccination was begun.

Stated time point: week 11, during vaccination. What each vaccine dose contained was 300 ug of mutant IDH1 20-mer peptide, accompanied by topical imiquimod. Profiled with immunoSEQ multiplex PCR; TCRdb holds only in-frame clones, not every one. The sample consists of about 40,000 clones, roughly 84% of them appearing once. Comments on this clone: Its matching antigen is unknown.

Germline V gene lookup returns CDR1 SGHAT and CDR2 FQNNGV. The ends lost 7 bases at V and 2 bases at J; junction bases unmatched: 7. The CDR3 loop spans 14 amino acids. Study results and limitations: Pseudoprogression showed no apparent link to changes in top peripheral T cell clonotypes.

This clonotype was obtained from a middle-aged man with glioma. The genes are TRBV11-2 and TRBJ2-7; 8 bases align to TRBD1. The starting material was PBMCs, obtained from a glioma patient whose treatment included an IDH1 peptide vaccine. CDR3 in DNA: TGTGCCAGCACCCCCGACAGGGGTCCCTACGAGCAGTACTTC. Translated: CASTPDRGPYEQYF.